The 23 T cell receptor beta chains below were found in one sample sequenced in a study of blood T cells in healthy people across ages (dated by TCRdb to about 2015). Library preparation employed 5' RACE. The sequencer was an Illumina HiSeq 2500. A second PCR of about 6 to 11 cycles was performed with a sample-barcoded 5' primer and a J-beta primer mix. The public reads were reprocessed in TCRdb via fastp at Q25 and MiXCR, keeping in-frame beta chains. When rows share a CDR3 protein, they turn into one entry using the most common DNA and genes. Present in this sample are about 810,000 distinct CDR3 sequences, about 37% of which were seen just once. Of the sample, around 13% falls within the top ten clones. Input material: blood. These receptors came from a man aged 18 to 35 in good health.

V is TRBV20-1 and J is TRBJ2-6; unclear D gene. Germline CDR1 is DFQATT and CDR2 is SNEGSKA (reference sequence). CDR3 length equals 13 residues. Trimming removed 7 bases at V and 4 bases at J, with 11 bases between. CDR3 amino acids: CSGRTAGANVLTF. CDR3 nucleotides: TGCAGTGGAAGGACGGCCGGGGCCAACGTCCTGACTTTC.

This clonotype has a handful of counts. V is TRBV4-2 and J is TRBJ1-2, with a possible D match to TRBD1 (5 bases). Trimming took 0 bases from V and 4 from J, leaving 12 bases between them. The CDR3 spans 15 residues. From germline, CDR1 is LGHNA and CDR2 YNFKEQ. CDR3 in amino acids: CASSQEWQDTYGYTF. The CDR3 DNA is TGTGCCAGCAGCCAAGAGTGGCAGGACACCTATGGCTACACCTTC.

This clonotype was recorded at least ten times. The DNA of the CDR3 is TGTGCCAGCAGATTCTATTGGACTAGCGGGGGGAATGAGCAGTTCTTC. It yields the protein CASRFYWTSGGNEQFF. This chain uses TRBV12-3 or TRBV12-4 with TRBJ2-1, with TRBD2 matching 14 bases. V was clipped by 6 bases and J by 7 bases; unmatched bases: 8. The CDR3 loop spans 16 amino acids.

This clonotype was observed a handful of times. V is TRBV6-1 and J is TRBJ2-5; the D call may be TRBD1 or TRBD2 (5 bases each). V was cut by 7 bases and J by 1 base, with 10 bases left in between. CDR1 MNHNS and CDR2 SASEGT come from the germline V gene. This CDR3 comprises 13 residues. CDR3 sequence reads: CASTWDGQETQYF. For the CDR3, the DNA is TGTGCCAGCACCTGGGACGGCCAAGAGACCCAGTACTTC.

This clonotype was counted between two and nine times. The chain recombines TRBV7-9 with TRBJ2-3; 7 positions agree with TRBD1. Per the germline V gene, CDR1 is SEHNR and CDR2 is FQNEAQ (reference sequence). The CDR3 totals 15 residues. V shed 1 base, J shed 4 bases, and the junction held 5 bases outside the gene matches. The CDR3, as DNA: TGTGCCAGCAGCTTAGGACAGGGTCCCGCAGATACGCAGTATTTT. Translated, it gives CASSLGQGPADTQYF.

This clonotype was observed a handful of times. The chain links TRBV5-1 to TRBJ2-6; D possibly corresponds to TRBD1 (5 bases). This CDR3 contains 15 residues. V lost 5 bases and J 4 bases, leaving 13 bases between the germline ends. Germline V gives CDR1 SGHRS, CDR2 YFSETQ. CDR3 bases: TGCGCCAGCAGACTCGCTGGGGCAGGGGCCAACGTCCTGACTTTC. It yields the protein CASRLAGAGANVLTF.

V usage is TRBV4-3 and J usage is TRBJ2-3; 9 bases match TRBD2. The germline CDR1 and CDR2 sequences are LGHNA and YSLEER. There are 18 residues in the CDR3. The junction had 11 bases not matched to a gene; V was cut back by 1 base and J by 3 bases. CDR3 DNA: TGCGCCAGCAGCCAAGTAGTGGAGCGGGGGGCCAGAACAGATACGCAGTATTTT. This gives the protein CASSQVVERGARTDTQYF.

The sample holds a few counts of this clonotype. The CDR3 sequence: CASSLGVRHEKLFF. CDR3 coding DNA: TGTGCCAGCAGCTTAGGGGTCAGACATGAAAAACTGTTTTTT. The gene calls are TRBV7-6 and TRBJ1-4; D uncertain. Germline V CDR1 and CDR2: SGHVS, FNYEAQ. The CDR3 is made up of 14 amino acids. The V end was cut by 1 base, the J end by 6 bases, with 9 bases between.

This clonotype has a count of ten or more. This sequence joins TRBV6-6 and TRBJ1-4; D is uncertain. With 0 bases removed from V and 7 bases from J, the gap between germline ends came to 3 bases. The CDR3 length is 12 residues. From germline, CDR1 is MNHNY and CDR2 SVGAGI (reference sequence). The CDR3 reads CASSYSSEKLFF. The CDR3 bases are TGTGCCAGCAGTTACTCGAGTGAAAAACTGTTTTTT.

This clonotype showed up just a few times. J is TRBJ2-3 and V is TRBV7-2; D not resolved. Germline-derived CDR1 and CDR2 are SGHTA and FQGNSA. The CDR3 consists of 16 residues. Trimming left V 4 bases short and J 0 bases short, with 14 bases between. Here the CDR3 DNA reads TGTGCCAGCAGCTCGACCGCCGGAATAAGCACAGATACGCAGTATTTT. It translates to CASSSTAGISTDTQYF.

V and J are TRBV12-3 or TRBV12-4 and TRBJ2-3, with D possibly being TRBD1 (5 bases). The CDR3 consists of 15 residues. With 5 bases removed from V and 2 bases from J, the gap between germline ends came to 14 bases. CDR3 DNA sequence: TGTGCCAGCAGTGGGGCTGTGGGGTCCACAGATACGCAGTATTTT. Amino acid sequence: CASSGAVGSTDTQYF.

In its sample, this clonotype was seen many times. The gene calls are TRBV12-3 or TRBV12-4 and TRBJ2-5; D is uncertain. The CDR3 sequence is 15 residues long. The V gene lost 1 base and the J gene lost 2 bases, with 11 bases spanning the gap. The CDR3 here is CASSLGFGQQETQYF. CDR3 bases: TGTGCCAGCAGTTTAGGGTTTGGGCAGCAAGAGACCCAGTACTTC.

This clonotype has at least ten counts. V usage is TRBV12-3 or TRBV12-4 and J usage is TRBJ2-3, with D perhaps TRBD2 (5 bases). V was clipped by 7 bases and J by 6 bases, with 14 bases between them. The CDR3 loop spans 13 amino acids. Written as DNA, the CDR3 is TGTGCCAGCACCGAGGGTACCAGGGATACGCAGTATTTT. Translating it yields CASTEGTRDTQYF.

This clonotype was found many times. The chain uses TRBV7-8 and TRBJ2-3; D is possibly TRBD1 (6 bases). Trimming cost V 5 bases and J 1 base, with 22 bases left between them. Germline values: CDR1 SGHVS, CDR2 FQNEAQ. This CDR3 is built from 18 residues. CDR3 in DNA: TGTGCCAGCAGCAACCCTACAGGGTCCACCGGTGGCACAGATACGCAGTATTTT. Translated: CASSNPTGSTGGTDTQYF.

In its sample, this clonotype was seen once. The V call is TRBV12-3 or TRBV12-4, the J call TRBJ2-1, with D possibly matching TRBD2 (5 bases). Trimming stripped 5 bases from V and 5 bases from J, with 10 bases between. The CDR3 totals 13 residues. DNA of the CDR3: TGTGCCAGCAGTGTTGAGGGTAACAATGAGCAGTTCTTC. Translation: CASSVEGNNEQFF.

This clonotype was observed at least ten times. The chain links TRBV4-3 to TRBJ2-5; the D gene is possibly TRBD1 (5 bases). V was clipped by 1 base and J by 1 base, with 13 bases between them. CDR3 length equals 16 residues. The germline gives CDR1 LGHNA, CDR2 YSLEER. CDR3 sequence: CASSQGGPTVQETQYF. CDR3 sequence (DNA): TGCGCCAGCAGCCAAGGAGGTCCGACAGTCCAAGAGACCCAGTACTTC.

Points on this clonotype: A clone one base away is much larger, so this may be a read error. The rearrangement joins TRBV14 to TRBJ2-7, with 7 nucleotides matching TRBD1. The length of the CDR3 is 14 residues. CDR1 is SGHDN and CDR2 is FVKESK in the germline V gene. The CDR3 DNA sequence: TGTGCCAGCAGCCAAGGACAGGGAAACTACGGGCAGTACTTC. Translated, it gives CASSQGQGNYGQYF.

This clonotype has just a few counts. V is TRBV2 and J is TRBJ2-4; the D is unclear. The CDR3 loop spans 15 amino acids. V lost 6 bases and J 8 bases, leaving 20 bases between the germline ends. Germline V gene sequence: CDR1 SNHLY, CDR2 FYNNEI. The CDR3 loop reads CASSEMVSSRDIQYF. In nucleotides, the CDR3 is TGTGCCAGCAGCGAGATGGTTTCGAGCCGGGACATTCAGTACTTC.

This sequence joins TRBV12-3 or TRBV12-4 and TRBJ1-1, with D tentatively TRBD1 (6 bases). The V gene lost 4 bases and the J gene lost 4 bases, with 16 bases spanning the gap. CDR3 size: 15 residues. CDR3 nucleotide sequence: TGTGCCAGCAGTTCCGAAAGCCTCAGGGGCACTGAAGCTTTCTTT. Translating gives CASSSESLRGTEAFF.

The chain links TRBV12-3 or TRBV12-4 to TRBJ2-3; TRBD2 is a possible D gene (5 bases). This CDR3 region has 13 residues. V lost 8 bases and J 2 bases, leaving 11 bases between the germline ends. The CDR3 nucleotides are TGTGCCAGCTCGCGGGCCGCCACAGATACGCAGTATTTT. The encoded protein is CASSRAATDTQYF.

This chain joins TRBV10-3 and TRBJ2-4, with 7 bases fitting TRBD1. Germline V gene lookup returns CDR1 ENHRY and CDR2 SYGVKD. This CDR3 has 14 amino acids. The J segment lost 15 bases and the V segment lost 6 bases, leaving 17 bases of the junction unmatched. Here the CDR3 DNA reads TGTGCCATCAGCGGACTGGGACAGCAAGAGACCCTGTACTTC. This sequence encodes CAISGLGQQETLYF.

With respect to this clonotype: A much larger clone differs by one base, so this may be a read error. This sequence joins TRBV9 and TRBJ2-1; D tentatively reads TRBD1 or TRBD2 (5 bases each). The CDR3 contains 15 residues. Trimming removed 3 bases from V and 0 bases from J, with 10 bases in between. The germline gives CDR1 SGDLS, CDR2 YYNGEE. CDR3 nucleotides: TGTGCCAGCAGCGGAGGGGTCAACTCCTACAATGAGCAGTTCTTC. Translation gives CASSGGVNSYNEQFF. Together with reference TRBV9 and TRBJ2-1, the CDR3 gives the full variable domain: DSGVTQTPKHLITATGQRVTLRCSPRSGDLSVYWYQQSLDQGLQFLIQYYNGEERAKGNILERFSAQQFPDLHSELNLSSLELGDSALYFCASSGGVNSYNEQFFGPGTRLTVL.

The V call is TRBV9, the J call TRBJ2-7; no clear D gene. Looked up from germline, CDR1 is SGDLS and CDR2 is YYNGEE. CDR3 length: 14 residues. Trimming took off 2 bases at V and 7 bases at J, with 16 bases between the two ends. CDR3 sequence: CASSVYPSYNEQYF. The CDR3 DNA reads TGTGCCAGCAGCGTGTACCCGTCCTACAATGAGCAGTACTTC.